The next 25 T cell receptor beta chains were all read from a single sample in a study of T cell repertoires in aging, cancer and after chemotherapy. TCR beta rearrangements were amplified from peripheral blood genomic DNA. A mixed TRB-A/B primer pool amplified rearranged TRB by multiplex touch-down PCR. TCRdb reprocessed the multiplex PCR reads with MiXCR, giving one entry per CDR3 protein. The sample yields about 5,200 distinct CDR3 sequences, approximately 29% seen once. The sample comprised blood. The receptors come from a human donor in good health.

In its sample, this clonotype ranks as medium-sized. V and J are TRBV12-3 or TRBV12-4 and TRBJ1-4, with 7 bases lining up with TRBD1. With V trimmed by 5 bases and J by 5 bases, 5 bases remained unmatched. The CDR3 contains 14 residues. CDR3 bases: TGTGCCAGCAGTCGGGACAGACTAAATGAAAAACTGTTTTTT. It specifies CASSRDRLNEKLFF.

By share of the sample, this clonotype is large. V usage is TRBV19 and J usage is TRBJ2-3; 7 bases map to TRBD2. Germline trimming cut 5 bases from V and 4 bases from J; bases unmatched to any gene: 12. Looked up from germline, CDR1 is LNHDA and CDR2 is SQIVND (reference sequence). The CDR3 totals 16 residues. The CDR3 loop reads CASSPWGGAGPDTQYF. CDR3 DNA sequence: TGTGCCAGTAGTCCTTGGGGGGGAGCGGGGCCAGATACGCAGTATTTT.

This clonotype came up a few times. CDR3 bases: TGTGCCAGCAGCTTAATAAGGGGACCGCAGTATTTT. Its protein product is CASSLIRGPQYF. This chain links TRBV7-9 with TRBJ2-3, with D possibly called TRBD1 or TRBD2 (5 bases each). This CDR3 has 12 amino acids. Germline V gene data show CDR1 as SEHNR and CDR2 as FQNEAQ (reference sequence). Trimming stripped 2 bases from V and 10 bases from J, with 10 bases between.

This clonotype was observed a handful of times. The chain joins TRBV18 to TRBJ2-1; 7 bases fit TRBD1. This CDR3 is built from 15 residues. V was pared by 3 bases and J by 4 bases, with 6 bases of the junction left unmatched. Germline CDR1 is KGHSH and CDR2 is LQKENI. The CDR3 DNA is TGTGCCAGCTCACCCGACAGGGAAGCTTACAATGAGCAGTTCTTC. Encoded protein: CASSPDREAYNEQFF.

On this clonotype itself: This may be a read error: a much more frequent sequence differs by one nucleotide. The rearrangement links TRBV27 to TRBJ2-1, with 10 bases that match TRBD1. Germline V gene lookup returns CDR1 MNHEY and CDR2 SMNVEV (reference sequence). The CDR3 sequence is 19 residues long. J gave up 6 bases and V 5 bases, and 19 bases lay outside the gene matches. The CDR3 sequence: CASSIFSVGTGARCNEQFF. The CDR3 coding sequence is TGTGCCAGCAGTATATTTAGCGTCGGGACAGGGGCCCGCTGCAATGAGCAGTTCTTC.

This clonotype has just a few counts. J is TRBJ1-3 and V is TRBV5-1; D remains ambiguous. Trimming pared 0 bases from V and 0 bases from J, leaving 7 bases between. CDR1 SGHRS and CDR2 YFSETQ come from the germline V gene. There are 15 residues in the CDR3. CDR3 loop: CASSLVGFSGNTIYF. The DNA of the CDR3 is TGCGCCAGCAGCTTGGTGGGCTTCTCTGGAAACACCATATATTTT.

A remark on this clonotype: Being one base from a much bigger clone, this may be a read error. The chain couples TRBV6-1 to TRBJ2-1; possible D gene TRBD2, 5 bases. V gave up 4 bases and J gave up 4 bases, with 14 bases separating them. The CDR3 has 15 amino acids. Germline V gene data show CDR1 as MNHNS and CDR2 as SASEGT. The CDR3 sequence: CASSGIGGFYNEQFF. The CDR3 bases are TGTGCCAGCAGTGGTATTGGAGGATTTTACAATGAGCAGTTCTTC.

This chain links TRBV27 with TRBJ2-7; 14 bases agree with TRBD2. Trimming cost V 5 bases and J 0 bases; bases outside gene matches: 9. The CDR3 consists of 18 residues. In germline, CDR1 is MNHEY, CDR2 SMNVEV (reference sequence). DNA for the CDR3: TGTGCCAGCAGTAAGGGACTAGCGGGAGCCCGAAGCTCCTACGAGCAGTACTTC. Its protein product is CASSKGLAGARSSYEQYF.

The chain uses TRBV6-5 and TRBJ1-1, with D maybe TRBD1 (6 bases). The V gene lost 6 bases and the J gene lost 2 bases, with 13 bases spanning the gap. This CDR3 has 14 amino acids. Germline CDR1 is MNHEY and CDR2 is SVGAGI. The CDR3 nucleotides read TGTGCCAGCAGCCGGGGACACGGAAACACTGAAGCTTTCTTT. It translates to CASSRGHGNTEAFF.

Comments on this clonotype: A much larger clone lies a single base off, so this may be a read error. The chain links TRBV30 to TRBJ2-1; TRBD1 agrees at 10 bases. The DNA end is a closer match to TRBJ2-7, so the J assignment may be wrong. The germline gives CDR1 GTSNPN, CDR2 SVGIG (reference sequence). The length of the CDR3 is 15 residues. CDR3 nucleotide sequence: TGTGCCTTGAGTGTCCCATGGGACAGGGGCCTCGAGCAGTACTTC. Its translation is CALSVPWDRGLEQYF.

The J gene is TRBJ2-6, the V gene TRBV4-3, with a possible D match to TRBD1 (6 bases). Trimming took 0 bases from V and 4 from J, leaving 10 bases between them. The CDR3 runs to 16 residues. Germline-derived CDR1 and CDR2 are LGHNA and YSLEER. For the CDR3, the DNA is TGCGCCAGCAGCCAAGAAGGGGGAACAGGGGCCAACGTCCTGACTTTC. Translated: CASSQEGGTGANVLTF.

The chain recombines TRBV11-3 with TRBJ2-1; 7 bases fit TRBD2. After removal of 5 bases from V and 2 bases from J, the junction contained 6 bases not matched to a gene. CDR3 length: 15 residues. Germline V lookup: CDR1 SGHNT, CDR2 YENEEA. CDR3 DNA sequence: TGTGCCAGCAGCCCTAGGACTAGTGCCTACAATGAGCAGTTCTTC. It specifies CASSPRTSAYNEQFF.

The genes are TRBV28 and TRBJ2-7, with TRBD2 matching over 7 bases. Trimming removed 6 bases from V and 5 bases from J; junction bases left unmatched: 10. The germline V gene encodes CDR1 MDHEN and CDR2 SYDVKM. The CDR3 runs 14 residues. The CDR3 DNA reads TGTGCCAGCAGCCCTAGCGGCCCTGCCCACGAGCAGTACTTC. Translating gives CASSPSGPAHEQYF.

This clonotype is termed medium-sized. CDR3: CASRLAGGPEQFF. The CDR3 nucleotides read TGTGCCAGCAGGCTAGCGGGGGGGCCGGAGCAGTTCTTC. The chain recombines TRBV6-5 with TRBJ2-1; TRBD2 agrees at 12 bases. Germline CDR1 and CDR2: MNHEY and SVGAGI. V trimming: 6 bases; J trimming: 10 bases; junction bases outside the gene matches: 4. The CDR3 contains 13 residues.

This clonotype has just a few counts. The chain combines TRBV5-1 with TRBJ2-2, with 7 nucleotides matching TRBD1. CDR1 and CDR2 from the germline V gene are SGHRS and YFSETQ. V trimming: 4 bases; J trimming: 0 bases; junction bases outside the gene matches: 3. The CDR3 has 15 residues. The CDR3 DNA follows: TGCGCCAGCAGCCTGGGACAGACGAACACCGGGGAGCTGTTTTTT. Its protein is CASSLGQTNTGELFF.

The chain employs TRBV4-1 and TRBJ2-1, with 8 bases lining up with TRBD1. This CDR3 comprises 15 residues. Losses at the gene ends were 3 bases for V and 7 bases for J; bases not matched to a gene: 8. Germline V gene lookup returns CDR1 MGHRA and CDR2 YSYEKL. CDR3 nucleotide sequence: TGCGCCAGCAGCCAGAACCGGGACAGGCTTAATGAGCAGTTCTTC. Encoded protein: CASSQNRDRLNEQFF.

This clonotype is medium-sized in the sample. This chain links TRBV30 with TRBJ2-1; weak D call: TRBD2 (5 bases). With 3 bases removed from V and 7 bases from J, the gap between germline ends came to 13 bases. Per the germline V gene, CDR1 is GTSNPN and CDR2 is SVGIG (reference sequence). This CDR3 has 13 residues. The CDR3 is CAWSRGSRNEQFF. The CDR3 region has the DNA TGTGCCTGGAGCCGGGGTTCGCGGAATGAGCAGTTCTTC.

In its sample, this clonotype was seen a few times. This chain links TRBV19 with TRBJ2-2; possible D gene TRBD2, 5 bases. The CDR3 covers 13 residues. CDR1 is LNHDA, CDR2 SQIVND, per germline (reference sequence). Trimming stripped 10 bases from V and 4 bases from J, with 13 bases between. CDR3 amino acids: CATHRAGTGELFF. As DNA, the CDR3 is TGTGCCACTCATCGCGCGGGCACCGGGGAGCTGTTTTTT. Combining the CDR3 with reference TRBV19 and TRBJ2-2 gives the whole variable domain DGGITQSPKYLFRKEGQNVTLSCEQNLNHDAMYWYRQDPGQGLRLIYYSQIVNDFQKGDIAEGYSVSREKKESFPLTVTSAQKNPTAFYLCATHRAGTGELFFGEGSRLTVL.

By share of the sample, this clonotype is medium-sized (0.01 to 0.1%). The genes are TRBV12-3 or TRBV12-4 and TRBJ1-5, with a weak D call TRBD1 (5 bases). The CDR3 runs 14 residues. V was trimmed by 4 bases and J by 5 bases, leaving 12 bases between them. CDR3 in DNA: TGTGCCAGCAGTTCAACAGGAACCTATCAGCCCCAGCATTTT. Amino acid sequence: CASSSTGTYQPQHF.

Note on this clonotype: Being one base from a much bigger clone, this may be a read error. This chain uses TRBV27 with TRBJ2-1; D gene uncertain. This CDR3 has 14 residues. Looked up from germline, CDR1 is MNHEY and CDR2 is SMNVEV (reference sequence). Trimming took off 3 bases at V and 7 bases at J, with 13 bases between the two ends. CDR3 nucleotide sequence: TGTGCCAGCAGTTTCTCGGTGTTTGGAAATGAGCAGTTCTTC. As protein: CASSFSVFGNEQFF.

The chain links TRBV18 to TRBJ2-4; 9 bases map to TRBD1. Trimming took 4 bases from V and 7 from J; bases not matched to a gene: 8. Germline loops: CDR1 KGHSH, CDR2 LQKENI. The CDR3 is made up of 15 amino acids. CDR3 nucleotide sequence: TGTGCCAGCTCACAGGCACAGGGGGCGTTGAACATTCAGTACTTC. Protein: CASSQAQGALNIQYF.

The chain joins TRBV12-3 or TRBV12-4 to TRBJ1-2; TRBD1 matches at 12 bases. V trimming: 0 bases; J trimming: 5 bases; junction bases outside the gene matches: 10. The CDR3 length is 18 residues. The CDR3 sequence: CASSLAGGTGGGRYGYTF. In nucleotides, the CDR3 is TGTGCCAGCAGTTTAGCGGGTGGGACAGGGGGCGGGAGGTATGGCTACACCTTC.

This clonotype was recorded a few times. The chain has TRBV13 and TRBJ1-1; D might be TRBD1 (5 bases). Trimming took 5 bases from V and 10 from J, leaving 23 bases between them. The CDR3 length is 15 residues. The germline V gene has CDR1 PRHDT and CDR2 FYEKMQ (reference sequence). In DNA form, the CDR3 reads TGTGCCAGCAGCGCCAAGATGAGGGGTTCGGCCCGAGCTTTCTTT. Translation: CASSAKMRGSARAFF.

In DNA form, the CDR3 reads TGTGCCAGCAGTGAAGGGGGGGCCCGCACAGATACGCAGTATTTT. It specifies CASSEGGARTDTQYF. The rearrangement links TRBV6-1 to TRBJ2-3; D is perhaps TRBD1 or TRBD2 (6 bases each). The CDR3 is made up of 15 amino acids. Germline V gene lookup returns CDR1 MNHNS and CDR2 SASEGT. Trimming stripped 1 base from V and 1 base from J, with 9 bases between.

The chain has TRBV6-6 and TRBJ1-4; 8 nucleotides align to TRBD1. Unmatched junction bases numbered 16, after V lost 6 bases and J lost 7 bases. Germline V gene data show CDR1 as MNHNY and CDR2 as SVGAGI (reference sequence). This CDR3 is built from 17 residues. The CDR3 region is CASRGGGQAESGEKLFF. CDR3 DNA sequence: TGTGCCAGCAGGGGGGGGGGACAGGCTGAATCAGGTGAAAAACTGTTTTTT.